The 10 T cell receptor beta chains below were found in one sample sequenced in a study of blood T cell repertoires in COVID-19. This table comes from immunoSEQ multiplex PCR, and its TCRdb copy is limited to in-frame clones, with some not included. The sample includes under 300,000 clones, about 88% of them seen just once. Material: PBMCs or T cells enriched from blood (not recorded which). These receptors were collected from a woman in her fifties or sixties who had been exposed to COVID-19.

The V and J genes are TRBV30 and TRBJ1-3; 7 bases are shared with TRBD1. Germline CDR1 is GTSNPN and CDR2 is SVGIG (reference sequence). This CDR3 has 11 residues. J lost 8 bases, V lost 7 bases, and 5 bases had no gene match. The CDR3 reads CALHRGDTIYF. The CDR3 region has the DNA TGTGCCTTGCACAGGGGAGACACCATATATTTT.

The chain couples TRBV6-1 to TRBJ1-1; D ambiguous. Trimming left V 3 bases short and J 4 bases short, with 9 bases between. The CDR3 is 13 residues long. Looked up from germline, CDR1 is MNHNS and CDR2 is SASEGT. DNA of the CDR3: TGTGCCAGCAGTGAGGTCGGTCGCACTGAAGCTTTCTTT. Its protein product is CASSEVGRTEAFF.

The gene calls are TRBV7-2 and TRBJ2-7, with TRBD1 identical over 9 bases. After removal of 6 bases from V and 2 bases from J, the junction contained 2 bases not matched to a gene. The CDR3 runs to 13 residues. From germline, CDR1 is SGHTA and CDR2 FQGNSA. The CDR3 sequence is CASRGTGTYEQYF. CDR3 nucleotide sequence: TGTGCCAGCAGGGGGACAGGGACCTACGAGCAGTACTTC.

This clone was observed a few times. The J gene is TRBJ1-2, the V gene TRBV7-9; TRBD1 aligns across 7 bases. Per germline, CDR1 SEHNR and CDR2 FQNEAQ (reference sequence). The CDR3 sequence is 16 residues long. With 1 base clipped from V and 4 bases from J, the junction kept 9 bases outside the gene matches. The chain's CDR3 is CASSLGWTGGPYGYTF. CDR3 coding DNA: TGTGCCAGCAGCTTAGGTTGGACAGGCGGTCCCTATGGCTACACCTTC.

This clone was counted between two and nine times. The rearrangement uses TRBV28 and TRBJ2-6; 7 nucleotides agree with TRBD1. This CDR3 has 16 amino acids. Looked up from germline, CDR1 is MDHEN and CDR2 is SYDVKM. V was clipped by 8 bases and J by 0 bases; unmatched bases: 7. Here the CDR3 reads CASREGANSGANVLTF. The CDR3 DNA follows: TGTGCCAGCCGAGAGGGGGCCAACTCTGGGGCCAACGTCCTGACTTTC. Filled out from reference TRBV28 and TRBJ2-6, the complete variable domain reads DVKVTQSSRYLVKRTGEKVFLECVQDMDHENMFWYRQDPGLGLRLIYFSYDVKMKEKGDIPEGYSVSREKKERFSLILESASTNQTSMYLCASREGANSGANVLTFGAGSRLTVL.

The chain uses TRBV11-3 and TRBJ2-1; no clear D gene. The CDR3 is made up of 12 amino acids. Germline CDR1 and CDR2: SGHNT and YENEEA. Trimming left V 8 bases short and J 5 bases short, with 10 bases between. CDR3 in amino acids: CASSLTNNEQFF. The CDR3 DNA reads as TGTGCCAGCTCACTAACGAACAATGAGCAGTTCTTC. Supplemented by reference TRBV11-3 and TRBJ2-1, the full variable domain reads EAGVVQSPRYKIIEKKQPVAFWCNPISGHNTLYWYLQNLGQGPELLIRYENEEAVDDSQLPKDRFSAERLKGVDSTLKIQPAELGDSAVYLCASSLTNNEQFFGPGTRLTVL.

This chain links TRBV5-4 with TRBJ1-2; tentative D call: TRBD1 (6 bases). This CDR3 comprises 14 residues. The V end lost 3 bases, the J end lost 2 bases, and 11 bases lay between the germline ends. Germline assignment: CDR1 SGHNT and CDR2 YYREEE (reference sequence). Written as DNA, the CDR3 is TGTGCCAGCAGCTGGGGGACATCAAACTATGGCTACACCTTC. Protein product: CASSWGTSNYGYTF.

The J gene is TRBJ2-1, the V gene TRBV7-9; maybe TRBD1 (6 bases). Trimming took off 5 bases at V and 0 bases at J, with 8 bases between the two ends. This CDR3 spans 14 amino acids. The V gene's germline CDR1 is SEHNR and CDR2 FQNEAQ (reference sequence). CDR3 region: CASSDRSSYNEQFF. The CDR3 DNA follows: TGTGCCAGCAGCGACAGGAGCTCCTACAATGAGCAGTTCTTC.

This chain joins TRBV12-5 and TRBJ1-5; D is ambiguous. Per the germline V gene, CDR1 is LGHNT and CDR2 is FRNRAP. The CDR3 length is 16 residues. The ends were cut back, 7 bases at V and 0 bases at J, with 16 bases in the middle. CDR3 loop: CASVASGLYSNQPQHF. As DNA, the CDR3 is TGTGCTAGTGTTGCTAGTGGCCTTTATAGCAATCAGCCCCAGCATTTT.

This chain connects TRBV5-1 to TRBJ2-7; possibly TRBD2 for D (5 bases). Germline values: CDR1 SGHRS, CDR2 YFSETQ. Trimming left V 0 bases short and J 0 bases short, with 7 bases between. The CDR3 is 14 residues long. The CDR3 loop is CASSLAGNSYEQYF. CDR3 DNA sequence: TGCGCCAGCAGCTTGGCCGGGAACTCCTACGAGCAGTACTTC.